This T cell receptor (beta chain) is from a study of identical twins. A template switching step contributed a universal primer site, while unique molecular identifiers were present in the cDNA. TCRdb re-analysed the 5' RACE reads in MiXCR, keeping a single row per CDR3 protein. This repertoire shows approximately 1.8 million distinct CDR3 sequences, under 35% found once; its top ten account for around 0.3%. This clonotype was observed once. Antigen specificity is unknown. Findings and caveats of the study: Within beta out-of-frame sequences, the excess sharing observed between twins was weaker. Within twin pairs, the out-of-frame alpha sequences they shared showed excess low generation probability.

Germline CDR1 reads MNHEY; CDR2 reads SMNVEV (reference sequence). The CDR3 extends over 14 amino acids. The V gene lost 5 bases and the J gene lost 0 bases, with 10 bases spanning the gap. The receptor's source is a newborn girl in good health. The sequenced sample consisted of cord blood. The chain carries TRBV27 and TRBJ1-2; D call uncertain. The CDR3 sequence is CASSTFGANYGYTF. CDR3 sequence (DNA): TGTGCCAGCAGTACGTTCGGAGCTAACTATGGCTACACCTTC.